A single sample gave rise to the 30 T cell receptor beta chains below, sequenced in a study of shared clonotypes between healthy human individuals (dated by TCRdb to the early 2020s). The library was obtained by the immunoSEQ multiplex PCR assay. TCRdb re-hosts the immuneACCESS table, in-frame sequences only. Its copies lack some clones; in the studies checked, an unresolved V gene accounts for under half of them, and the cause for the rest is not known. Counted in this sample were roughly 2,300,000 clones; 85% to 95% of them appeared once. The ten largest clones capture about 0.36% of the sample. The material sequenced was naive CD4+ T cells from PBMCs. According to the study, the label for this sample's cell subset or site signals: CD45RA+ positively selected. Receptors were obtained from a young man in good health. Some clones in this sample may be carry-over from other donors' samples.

The CDR3 nucleotides read TGCGCCAGCAGCTGGGGGACAGGAAATGAAAAACTGTTTTTT. Amino acids: CASSWGTGNEKLFF. The chain links TRBV5-1 to TRBJ1-4, with 8 positions matching TRBD1. The CDR3 contains 14 residues. From germline, CDR1 is SGHRS and CDR2 YFSETQ. The J segment lost 5 bases and the V segment lost 3 bases, leaving 3 bases of the junction unmatched.

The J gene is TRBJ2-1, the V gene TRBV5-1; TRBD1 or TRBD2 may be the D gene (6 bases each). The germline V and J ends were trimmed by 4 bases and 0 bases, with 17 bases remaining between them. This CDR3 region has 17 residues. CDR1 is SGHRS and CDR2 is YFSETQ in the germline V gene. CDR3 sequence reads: CASSLMGGVSSYNEQFF. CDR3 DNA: TGCGCCAGCAGCCTGATGGGGGGCGTGAGCTCCTACAATGAGCAGTTCTTC.

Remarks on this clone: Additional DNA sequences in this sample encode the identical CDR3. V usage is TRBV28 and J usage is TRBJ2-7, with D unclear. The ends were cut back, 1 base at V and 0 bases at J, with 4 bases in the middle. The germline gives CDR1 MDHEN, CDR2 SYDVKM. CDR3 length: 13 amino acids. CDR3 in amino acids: CASSLSYSYEQYF. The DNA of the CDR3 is TGTGCCAGCAGTTTATCGTACTCCTACGAGCAGTACTTC.

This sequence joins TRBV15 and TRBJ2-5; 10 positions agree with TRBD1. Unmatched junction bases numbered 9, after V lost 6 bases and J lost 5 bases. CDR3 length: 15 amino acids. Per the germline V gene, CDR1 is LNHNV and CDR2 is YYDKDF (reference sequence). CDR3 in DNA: TGTGCCACCAGGTCGACAGGGGGCAGAGGGGAGACCCAGTACTTC. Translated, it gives CATRSTGGRGETQYF.

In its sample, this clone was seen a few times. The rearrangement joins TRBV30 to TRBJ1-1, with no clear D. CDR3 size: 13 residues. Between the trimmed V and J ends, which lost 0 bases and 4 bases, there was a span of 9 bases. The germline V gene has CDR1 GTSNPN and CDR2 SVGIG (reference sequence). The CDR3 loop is CAWSVTPSTEAFF. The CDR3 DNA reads TGTGCCTGGAGTGTAACCCCATCCACTGAAGCTTTCTTT.

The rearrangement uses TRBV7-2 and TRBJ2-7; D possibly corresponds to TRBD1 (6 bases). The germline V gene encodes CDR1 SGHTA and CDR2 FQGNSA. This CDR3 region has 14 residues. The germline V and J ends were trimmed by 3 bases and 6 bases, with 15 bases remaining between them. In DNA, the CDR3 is TGTGCCAGCAGCTTGGTTAGTTGGACAGCCGAGCAGTACTTC. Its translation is CASSLVSWTAEQYF.

CDR3 sequence (DNA): TGTGCCAGCAGTGACCCTAGCACAGATACGCAGTATTTT. Amino acid sequence: CASSDPSTDTQYF. The gene calls are TRBV28 and TRBJ2-3; D gene unclear. Germline-derived CDR1 and CDR2 are MDHEN and SYDVKM. V gave up 5 bases and J gave up 0 bases, with 6 bases separating them. CDR3 size: 13 residues.

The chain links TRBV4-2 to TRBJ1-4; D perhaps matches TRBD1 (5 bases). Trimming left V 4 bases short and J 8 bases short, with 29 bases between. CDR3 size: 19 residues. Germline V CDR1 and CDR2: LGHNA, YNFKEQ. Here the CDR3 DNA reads TGTGCCAGCAGCCGCATGGTCGCGCGGCTTGAGTCGGGGGTGGAAAAACTGTTTTTT. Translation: CASSRMVARLESGVEKLFF.

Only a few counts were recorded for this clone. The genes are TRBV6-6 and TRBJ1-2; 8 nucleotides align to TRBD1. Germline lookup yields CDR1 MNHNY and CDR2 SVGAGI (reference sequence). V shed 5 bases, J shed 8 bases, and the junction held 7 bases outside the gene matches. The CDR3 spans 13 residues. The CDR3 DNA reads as TGTGCCAGCAGTGCCGGACAGGGTGTAGGCTACACCTTC. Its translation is CASSAGQGVGYTF.

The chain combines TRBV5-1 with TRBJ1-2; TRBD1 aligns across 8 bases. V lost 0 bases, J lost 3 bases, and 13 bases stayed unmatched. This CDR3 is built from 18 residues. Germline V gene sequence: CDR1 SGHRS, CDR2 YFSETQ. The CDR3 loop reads CASSLADRWTGWDYGYTF. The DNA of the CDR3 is TGCGCCAGCAGCTTGGCCGATCGCTGGACAGGGTGGGACTATGGCTACACCTTC.

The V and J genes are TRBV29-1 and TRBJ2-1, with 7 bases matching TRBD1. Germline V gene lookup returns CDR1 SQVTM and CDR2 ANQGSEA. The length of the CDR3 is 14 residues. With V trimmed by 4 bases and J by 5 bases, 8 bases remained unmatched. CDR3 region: CSVGRDRVDNEQFF. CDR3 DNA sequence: TGCAGCGTTGGTAGGGACAGAGTCGACAATGAGCAGTTCTTC.

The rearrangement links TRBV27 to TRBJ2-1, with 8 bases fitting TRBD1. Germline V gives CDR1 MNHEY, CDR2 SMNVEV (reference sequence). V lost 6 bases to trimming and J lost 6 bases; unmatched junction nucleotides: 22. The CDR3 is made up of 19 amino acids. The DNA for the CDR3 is TGTGCCAGCAGCAAATCCCCGGGACAGGCCCCAATCAGGGCCAATGAGCAGTTCTTC. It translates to CASSKSPGQAPIRANEQFF.

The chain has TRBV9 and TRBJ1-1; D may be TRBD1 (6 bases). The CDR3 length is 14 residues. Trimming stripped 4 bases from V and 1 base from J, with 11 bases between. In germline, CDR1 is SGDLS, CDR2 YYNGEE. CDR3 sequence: CASSPTTGNTEAFF. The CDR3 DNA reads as TGTGCCAGCAGCCCTACGACAGGGAACACTGAAGCTTTCTTT.

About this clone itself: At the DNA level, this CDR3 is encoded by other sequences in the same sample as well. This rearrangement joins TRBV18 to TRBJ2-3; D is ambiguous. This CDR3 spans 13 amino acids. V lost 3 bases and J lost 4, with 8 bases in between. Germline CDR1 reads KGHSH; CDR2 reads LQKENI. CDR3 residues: CASSPPGADTQYF. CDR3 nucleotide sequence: TGTGCCAGCTCACCTCCGGGTGCAGATACGCAGTATTTT.

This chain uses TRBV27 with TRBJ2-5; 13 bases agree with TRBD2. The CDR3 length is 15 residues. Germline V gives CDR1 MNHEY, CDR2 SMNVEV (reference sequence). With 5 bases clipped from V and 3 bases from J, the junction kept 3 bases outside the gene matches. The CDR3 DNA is TGTGCCAGCAGTATGACTAGCGGGGGGAAAGAGACCCAGTACTTC. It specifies CASSMTSGGKETQYF.

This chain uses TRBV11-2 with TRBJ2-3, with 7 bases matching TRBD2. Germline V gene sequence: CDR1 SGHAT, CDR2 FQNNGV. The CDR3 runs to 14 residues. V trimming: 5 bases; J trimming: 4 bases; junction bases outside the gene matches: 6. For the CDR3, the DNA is TGTGCCAGCAGCCTGGCGGGGGTACCAGATACGCAGTATTTT. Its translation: CASSLAGVPDTQYF.

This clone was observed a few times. The CDR3 DNA reads as TGTGCCAGCAGCTCTGGTCGGCAGGTCGCCACTGAAGCTTTCTTT. Amino acids: CASSSGRQVATEAFF. This rearrangement joins TRBV25-1 to TRBJ1-1, with D unclear. The CDR3 totals 15 residues. Between the trimmed V and J ends, which lost 6 bases and 4 bases, there was a span of 18 bases. Germline loops: CDR1 MGHDK, CDR2 SYGVNS.

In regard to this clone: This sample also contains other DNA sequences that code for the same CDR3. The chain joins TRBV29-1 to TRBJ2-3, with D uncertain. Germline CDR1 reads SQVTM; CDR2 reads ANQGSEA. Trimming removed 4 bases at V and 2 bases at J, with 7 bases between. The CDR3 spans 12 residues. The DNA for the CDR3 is TGCAGCGTTGCAGGATCCACAGATACGCAGTATTTT. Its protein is CSVAGSTDTQYF.

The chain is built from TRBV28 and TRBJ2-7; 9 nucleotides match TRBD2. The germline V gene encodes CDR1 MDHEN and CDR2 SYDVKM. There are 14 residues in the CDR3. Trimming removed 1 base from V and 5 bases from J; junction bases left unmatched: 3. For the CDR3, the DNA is TGTGCCAGCAGTTTATATGGGACTAGCCACGAGCAGTACTTC. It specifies CASSLYGTSHEQYF. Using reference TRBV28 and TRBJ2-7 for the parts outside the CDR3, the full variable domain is DVKVTQSSRYLVKRTGEKVFLECVQDMDHENMFWYRQDPGLGLRLIYFSYDVKMKEKGDIPEGYSVSREKKERFSLILESASTNQTSMYLCASSLYGTSHEQYFGPGTRLTVT.

The CDR3 region is CASSGTSASDTQYF. The CDR3 DNA is TGCGCCAGCAGCGGGACTAGCGCATCAGATACGCAGTATTTT. The rearrangement joins TRBV5-1 to TRBJ2-3; 10 nucleotides line up with TRBD2. The germline gives CDR1 SGHRS, CDR2 YFSETQ. This CDR3 has 14 residues. Germline trimming cut 4 bases from V and 4 bases from J; bases unmatched to any gene: 3.

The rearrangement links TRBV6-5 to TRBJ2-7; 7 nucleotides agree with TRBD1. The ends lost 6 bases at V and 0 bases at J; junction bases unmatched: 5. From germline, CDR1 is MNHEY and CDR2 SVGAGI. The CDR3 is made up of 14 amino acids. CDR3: CASRRDRFSYEQYF. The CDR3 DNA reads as TGTGCCAGCAGACGGGACAGATTCTCCTACGAGCAGTACTTC.

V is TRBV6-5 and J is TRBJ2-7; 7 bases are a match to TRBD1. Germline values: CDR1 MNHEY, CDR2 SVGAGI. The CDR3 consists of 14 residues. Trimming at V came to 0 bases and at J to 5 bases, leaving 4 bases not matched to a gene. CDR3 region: CASSYSTGKNEQYF. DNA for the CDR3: TGTGCCAGCAGTTACTCGACAGGGAAAAACGAGCAGTACTTC.

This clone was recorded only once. This CDR3 is CAIRGPAYEQYF. The CDR3 bases are TGTGCCATCAGGGGGCCAGCTTACGAGCAGTACTTC. The chain uses TRBV6-5 and TRBJ2-7; 8 nucleotides align to TRBD1. Germline loops: CDR1 MNHEY, CDR2 SVGAGI. J gave up 4 bases and V 10 bases, and 6 bases lay outside the gene matches. The CDR3 totals 12 residues.

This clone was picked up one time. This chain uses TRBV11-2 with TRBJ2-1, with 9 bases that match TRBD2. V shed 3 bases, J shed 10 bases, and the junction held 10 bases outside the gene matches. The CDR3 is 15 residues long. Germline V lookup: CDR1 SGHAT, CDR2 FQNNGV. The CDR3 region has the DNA TGTGCCAGCAGCTTTGGTAGCGGGAGTTCATGGGAGCAGTTCTTC. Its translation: CASSFGSGSSWEQFF.

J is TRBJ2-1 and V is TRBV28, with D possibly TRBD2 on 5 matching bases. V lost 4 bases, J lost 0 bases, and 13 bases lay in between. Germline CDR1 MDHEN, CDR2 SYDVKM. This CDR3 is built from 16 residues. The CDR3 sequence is CASSSLSGGSYNEQFF. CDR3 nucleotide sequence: TGTGCCAGCAGTTCGTTGAGCGGAGGCTCCTACAATGAGCAGTTCTTC.

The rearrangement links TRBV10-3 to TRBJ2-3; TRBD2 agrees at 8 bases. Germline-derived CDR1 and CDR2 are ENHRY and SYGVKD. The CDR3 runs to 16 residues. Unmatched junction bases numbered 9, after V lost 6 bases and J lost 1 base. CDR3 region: CAIRGWLAGGTDTQYF. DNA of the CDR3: TGTGCCATCAGAGGGTGGCTAGCGGGCGGCACAGATACGCAGTATTTT.

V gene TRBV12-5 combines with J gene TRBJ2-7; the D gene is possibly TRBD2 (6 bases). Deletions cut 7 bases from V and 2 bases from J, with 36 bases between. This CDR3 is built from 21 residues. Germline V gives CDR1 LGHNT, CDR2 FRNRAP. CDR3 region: CASDLLTRAGPRWFSPYEQYF. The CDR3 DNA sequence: TGTGCTAGTGATCTCCTTACTCGAGCGGGCCCCCGGTGGTTCAGCCCCTACGAGCAGTACTTC. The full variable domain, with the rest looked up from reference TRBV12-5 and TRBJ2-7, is DARVTQTPRHKVTEMGQEVTMRCQPILGHNTVFWYRQTMMQGLELLAYFRNRAPLDDSGMPKDRFSAEMPDATLATLKIQPSEPRDSAVYFCASDLLTRAGPRWFSPYEQYFGPGTRLTVT.

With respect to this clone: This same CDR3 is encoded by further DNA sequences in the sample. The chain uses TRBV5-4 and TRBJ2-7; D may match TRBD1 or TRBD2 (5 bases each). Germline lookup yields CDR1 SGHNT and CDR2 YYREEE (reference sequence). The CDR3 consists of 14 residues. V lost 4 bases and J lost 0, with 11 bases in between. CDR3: CASSARDRSYEQYF. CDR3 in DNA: TGTGCCAGCAGCGCACGGGACCGCTCCTACGAGCAGTACTTC.

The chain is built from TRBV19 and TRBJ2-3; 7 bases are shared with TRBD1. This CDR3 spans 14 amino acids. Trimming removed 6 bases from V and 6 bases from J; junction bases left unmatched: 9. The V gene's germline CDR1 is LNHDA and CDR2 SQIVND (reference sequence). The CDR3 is CASSAGTAVDTQYF. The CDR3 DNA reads TGTGCCAGTAGCGCCGGGACAGCGGTGGATACGCAGTATTTT.

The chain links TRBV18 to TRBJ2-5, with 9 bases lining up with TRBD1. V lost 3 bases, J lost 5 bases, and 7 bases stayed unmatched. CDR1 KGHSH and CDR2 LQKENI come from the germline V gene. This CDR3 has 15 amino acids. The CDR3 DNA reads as TGTGCCAGCTCACCGGACAGGGGTGAGGGGGAGACCCAGTACTTC. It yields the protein CASSPDRGEGETQYF.